The 15 T cell receptor beta chains listed next were all sequenced from one sample in a study of shared clonotypes between healthy human individuals. The protocol was immunoSEQ multiplex PCR, while the TCRdb copy is restricted to in-frame clones and leaves out a portion. This sample has millions of clones, with about 92% found just once. CD45RO-negative CD8 cells positively selected for CCR7 made up the naive population, which excluded terminally differentiated effector memory CD45RA+ cells. Sample: naive CD8+ T cells from PBMCs. These receptors came from a man between 18 and 35 years old in good health. Some clones in this sample may be carry-over from other donors' samples.

In the case of this clone: Other DNA sequences in the sample encode the same CDR3. The V and J genes are TRBV9 and TRBJ2-1; no firm D call. The ends were cut back, 0 bases at V and 5 bases at J, with 3 bases in the middle. Germline CDR1 and CDR2: SGDLS and YYNGEE. The CDR3 loop spans 12 amino acids. The CDR3 region has the DNA TGTGCCAGCAGCGTAGTGAACAATGAGCAGTTCTTC. Translating it yields CASSVVNNEQFF.

This chain links TRBV29-1 with TRBJ2-1; tentatively, D is TRBD1 (6 bases). The CDR3 runs 13 residues. Germline V gene sequence: CDR1 SQVTM, CDR2 ANQGSEA. Trimming pared 1 base from V and 4 bases from J, leaving 8 bases between. CDR3 protein: CSVEGQEYNEQFF. CDR3 nucleotide sequence: TGCAGCGTTGAAGGACAGGAGTACAATGAGCAGTTCTTC.

This clone was observed a single time. V usage is TRBV28 and J usage is TRBJ2-1; TRBD2 might be the D (5 bases). The V end was cut by 10 bases, the J end by 0 bases, with 19 bases between. Germline loops: CDR1 MDHEN, CDR2 SYDVKM. This CDR3 is 16 amino acids long. The CDR3 here is CATKLAGPSSYNEQFF. The CDR3 DNA is TGTGCCACAAAGTTGGCGGGTCCTAGCTCCTACAATGAGCAGTTCTTC.

The chain uses TRBV7-8 and TRBJ2-6; unclear D gene. The germline V gene has CDR1 SGHVS and CDR2 FQNEAQ. V was pared by 1 base and J by 0 bases, with 19 bases between. The CDR3 has 20 residues. CDR3: CASSLVIGGITSSGANVLTF. The CDR3, as DNA: TGTGCCAGCAGCTTAGTAATAGGCGGCATCACCTCCTCTGGGGCCAACGTCCTGACTTTC.

This chain uses TRBV27 with TRBJ2-7; maybe TRBD1 (6 bases). Trimming pared 2 bases from V and 3 bases from J, leaving 14 bases between. Germline V gives CDR1 MNHEY, CDR2 SMNVEV (reference sequence). This CDR3 region has 15 residues. This CDR3 reads CASSLSPRQDYEQYF. In nucleotides, the CDR3 is TGTGCCAGCAGTTTAAGTCCGCGACAGGACTACGAGCAGTACTTC.

This clone was observed a single time. The chain uses TRBV4-1 and TRBJ1-5; D is ambiguous. The V end was cut by 0 bases, the J end by 5 bases, with 11 bases between. The V gene's germline CDR1 is MGHRA and CDR2 YSYEKL. There are 15 residues in the CDR3. CDR3 protein: CASSQDTGIDQPQHF. CDR3 coding DNA: TGCGCCAGCAGCCAAGATACGGGCATTGATCAGCCCCAGCATTTT.

The rearrangement uses TRBV27 and TRBJ2-2; TRBD2 matches 8 bases. After removal of 6 bases from V and 2 bases from J, the junction contained 5 bases not matched to a gene. Germline V CDR1 and CDR2: MNHEY, SMNVEV (reference sequence). This CDR3 is 15 amino acids long. The CDR3 DNA reads as TGTGCCAGCAGAATAGCGGGGATAAACACCGGGGAGCTGTTTTTT. Translated: CASRIAGINTGELFF.

The chain couples TRBV28 to TRBJ2-1, with 9 bases identical to TRBD2. V dropped 7 bases and J dropped 4; count of bases not matched to a gene: 11. The CDR3 consists of 16 residues. The germline CDR1 and CDR2 sequences are MDHEN and SYDVKM. The CDR3 coding sequence is TGTGCCAGCAAAGGGAGGCGCGGGAGGGTATACAATGAGCAGTTCTTC. It specifies CASKGRRGRVYNEQFF.

The chain couples TRBV28 to TRBJ2-7; D might be TRBD1 or TRBD2, each matching 5 bases. CDR1 and CDR2 from the germline V gene are MDHEN and SYDVKM. Between the trimmed V and J ends, which lost 3 bases and 1 base, there was a span of 10 bases. There are 14 residues in the CDR3. The chain's CDR3 is CASSFIGASYEQYF. The CDR3 coding sequence is TGTGCCAGCAGTTTCATCGGGGCATCCTACGAGCAGTACTTC.

CDR3 in amino acids: CASSWGLAGETQYF. The CDR3, as DNA: TGCGCCAGCAGCTGGGGACTAGCAGGAGAGACCCAGTACTTC. The J gene is TRBJ2-5, the V gene TRBV5-1; 9 bases align to TRBD2. Germline loops: CDR1 SGHRS, CDR2 YFSETQ. Trimming at V came to 3 bases and at J to 4 bases, leaving 4 bases not matched to a gene. The length of the CDR3 is 14 residues. Combining the CDR3 with reference TRBV5-1 and TRBJ2-5 gives the whole variable domain KAGVTQTPRYLIKTRGQQVTLSCSPISGHRSVSWYQQTPGQGLQFLFEYFSETQRNKGNFPGRFSGRQFSNSRSEMNVSTLELGDSALYLCASSWGLAGETQYFGPGTRLLVL.

The genes are TRBV30 and TRBJ1-6; D might be TRBD1 (5 bases). Germline values: CDR1 GTSNPN, CDR2 SVGIG (reference sequence). V shed 1 base and J shed 8 bases, with 9 bases lying between them. This CDR3 contains 13 residues. The CDR3 DNA is TGTGCCTGGAGTGGGGGCAGCGATTCACCCCTCCACTTT. This encodes CAWSGGSDSPLHF.

The rearrangement links TRBV2 to TRBJ2-7; the D gene could be TRBD1 or TRBD2 (5 bases each). V was cut by 2 bases and J by 7 bases, with 18 bases left in between. The CDR3 contains 15 residues. Germline CDR1 and CDR2: SNHLY and FYNNEI. This CDR3 is CASSERGPGKEEQYF. The CDR3 region has the DNA TGTGCCAGCAGTGAACGGGGCCCAGGGAAGGAAGAGCAGTACTTC.

The chain has TRBV2 and TRBJ1-1; D is ambiguous. The CDR3 sequence is 14 residues long. Per germline, CDR1 SNHLY and CDR2 FYNNEI. The V end lost 6 bases, the J end lost 4 bases, and 15 bases lay between the germline ends. The CDR3 here is CASSQAAGLTEAFF. The CDR3 bases are TGTGCCAGCAGCCAAGCAGCGGGCCTCACTGAAGCTTTCTTT.

The gene calls are TRBV2 and TRBJ1-1; 7 bases fit TRBD1. Germline loops: CDR1 SNHLY, CDR2 FYNNEI. This CDR3 has 15 amino acids. V lost 0 bases to trimming and J lost 5 bases; unmatched junction nucleotides: 6. CDR3 bases: TGTGCCAGCAGTGAAGCGGAGGGGACAGAAACTGAAGCTTTCTTT. It codes for CASSEAEGTETEAFF.

The rearrangement joins TRBV11-2 to TRBJ1-1, with TRBD1 matching over 8 bases. Germline CDR1 is SGHAT and CDR2 is FQNNGV. The V gene end was trimmed by 5 bases and the J gene end by 2 bases; junction bases not matched to a gene: 10. The CDR3 contains 16 residues. The chain's CDR3 is CASSLLGQGGNTEAFF. The CDR3 region has the DNA TGTGCCAGCAGCCTTCTCGGACAGGGAGGTAACACTGAAGCTTTCTTT. Full variable domain (missing parts from reference TRBV11-2 and TRBJ1-1): EAGVAQSPRYKIIEKRQSVAFWCNPISGHATLYWYQQILGQGPKLLIQFQNNGVVDDSQLPKDRFSAERLKGVDSTLKIQPAKLEDSAVYLCASSLLGQGGNTEAFFGQGTRLTVV.